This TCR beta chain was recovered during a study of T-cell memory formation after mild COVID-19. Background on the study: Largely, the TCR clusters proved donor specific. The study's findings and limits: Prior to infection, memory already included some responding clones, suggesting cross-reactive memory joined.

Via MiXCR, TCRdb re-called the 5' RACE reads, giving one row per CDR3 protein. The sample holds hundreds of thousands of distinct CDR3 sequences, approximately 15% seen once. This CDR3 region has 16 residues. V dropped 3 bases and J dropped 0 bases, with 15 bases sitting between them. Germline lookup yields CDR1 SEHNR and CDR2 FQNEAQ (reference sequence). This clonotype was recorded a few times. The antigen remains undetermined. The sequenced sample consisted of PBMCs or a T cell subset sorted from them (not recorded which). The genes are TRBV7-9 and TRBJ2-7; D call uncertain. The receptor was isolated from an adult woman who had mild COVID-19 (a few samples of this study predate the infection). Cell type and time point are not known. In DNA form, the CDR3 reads TGTGCCAGCAGCTTTCTTGGCGAGTTGAGCTCCTACGAGCAGTACTTC. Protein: CASSFLGELSSYEQYF.